The sequence of this T cell receptor beta chain was determined in a study of PD-L1 blockade in urothelial cancer. Study-level background: Samples came from 3 weeks, at the second dose, and 6 weeks into treatment.

Every PCR was spiked with synthetic TCR analog templates. TCRdb's table, derived via immunoSEQ multiplex PCR, lists solely in-frame clones and lacks some. The sample has approximately 51,000 clones, roughly 86% seen once. A word on this clone: The antigen is undetermined.

Study conclusions and caveats: Durable-benefit patients expanded tumor-associated blood clones more at 3 weeks.

CDR1 LGHNA and CDR2 YSLEER come from the germline V gene. This CDR3 is built from 15 residues. V shed 4 bases and J shed 3 bases, with 15 bases lying between them. The sample in question was PBMCs, obtained around atezolizumab (anti-PD-L1) treatment. The receptor was derived from a man in his 60s with urothelial cancer. The V call is TRBV4-3, the J call TRBJ2-5; maybe TRBD2 (5 bases). This CDR3 reads CASSPGSGSEETQYF. The CDR3 DNA follows: TGCGCCAGCAGCCCGGGGAGCGGTAGTGAAGAGACCCAGTACTTC.